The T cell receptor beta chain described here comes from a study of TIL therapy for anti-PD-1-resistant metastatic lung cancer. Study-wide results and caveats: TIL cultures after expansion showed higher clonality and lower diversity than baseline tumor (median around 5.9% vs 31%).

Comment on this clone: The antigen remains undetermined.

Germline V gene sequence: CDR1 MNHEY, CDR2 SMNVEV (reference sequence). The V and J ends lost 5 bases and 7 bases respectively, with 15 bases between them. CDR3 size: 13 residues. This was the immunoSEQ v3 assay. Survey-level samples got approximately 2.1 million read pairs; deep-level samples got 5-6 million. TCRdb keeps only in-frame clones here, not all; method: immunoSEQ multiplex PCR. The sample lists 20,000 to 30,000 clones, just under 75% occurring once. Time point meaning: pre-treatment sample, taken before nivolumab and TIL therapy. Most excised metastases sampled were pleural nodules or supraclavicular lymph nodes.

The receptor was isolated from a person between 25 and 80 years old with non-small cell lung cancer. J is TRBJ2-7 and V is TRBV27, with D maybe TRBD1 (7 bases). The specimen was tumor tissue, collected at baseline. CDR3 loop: CASSRTGAGEQYF. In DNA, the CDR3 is TGTGCCAGCAGTAGAACAGGGGCGGGGGAGCAGTACTTC.